A single sample gave rise to the 4 T cell receptor beta chains below, sequenced in a study of T cells in Graves' hyperthyroidism and ophthalmopathy. TCR beta CDR3 region amplification was performed from RNA transcripts. The TCR CDR3 was amplified in a first-round RT-PCR using the HTBI primer set. MiXCR, applied by TCRdb to the multiplex PCR reads, yields one record per CDR3 protein. The sample carries 550,000 to 650,000 distinct CDR3 sequences, approximately 13% recorded once. Sequencing was performed on blood. These receptor sequences come from a woman aged 25 to 39 with Graves' hyperthyroidism that later progressed to Graves' ophthalmopathy.

This clonotype was recorded at least ten times. V usage is TRBV30 and J usage is TRBJ1-5; 9 bases are a match to TRBD1. The trim removed 4 bases at V and 4 bases at J, leaving 8 bases unmatched. This CDR3 has 15 residues. Germline loops: CDR1 GTSNPN, CDR2 SVGIG (reference sequence). CDR3 bases: TGTGCCTGGACCAAAGGGACAGGGTGGAATCAGCCCCAGCATTTT. It codes for CAWTKGTGWNQPQHF.

This clonotype was seen a handful of times. The chain uses TRBV5-1 and TRBJ2-5, with D possibly being TRBD1 or TRBD2 (5 bases each). The CDR3 loop spans 15 amino acids. Per the germline V gene, CDR1 is SGHRS and CDR2 is YFSETQ. The V and J ends lost 0 bases and 4 bases respectively, with 13 bases between them. CDR3 residues: CASSLGTGTGETQYF. In DNA form, the CDR3 reads TGCGCCAGCAGCTTGGGAACCGGGACCGGAGAGACCCAGTACTTC.

In its sample, this clonotype was seen many times. The chain joins TRBV20-1 to TRBJ1-1, with 10 nucleotides matching TRBD1. The V segment lost 3 bases and the J segment 0 bases; nucleotides outside the gene matches: 10. From germline, CDR1 is DFQATT and CDR2 SNEGSKA (reference sequence). The CDR3 has 17 residues. The CDR3 spells CSASDRGRRLLNTEAFF. For the CDR3, the DNA is TGCAGTGCTAGTGACAGGGGGCGCAGGTTGTTGAACACTGAAGCTTTCTTT.

This clonotype has a count of ten or more. The chain couples TRBV7-8 to TRBJ1-1; D is perhaps TRBD1 (6 bases). The CDR3 runs to 14 residues. V was clipped by 1 base and J by 5 bases, with 11 bases between them. Germline CDR1 SGHVS, CDR2 FQNEAQ. The DNA of the CDR3 is TGTGCCAGCAGCTTAGATCAGGGGTATACTGAAGCTTTCTTT. This sequence encodes CASSLDQGYTEAFF. Complete variable domain (other parts from reference TRBV7-8 and TRBJ1-1): GAGVSQSPRYKVAKRGQDVALRCDPISGHVSLFWYQQALGQGPEFLTYFQNEAQLDKSGLPSDRFFAERPEGSVSTLKIQRTQQEDSAVYLCASSLDQGYTEAFFGQGTRLTVV.